The source of this TCR beta chain is a study of beta chain features in type 1 diabetes. Overall study findings and caveats: In all four CD4+ subsets, TCRB CDR3 length was significantly, moderately reduced in type 1 diabetes.

This clone was recorded many times. Its antigen is not identified. Of the isolated RNA, all was reverse transcribed, and so the sequenced material was expressed TCRB transcripts. Repertoires were generated with immunoSEQ multiplex PCR, while TCRdb's copy carries only in-frame clones and drops some. This table holds 120,000 or so clones, 15% to 20% found once. The V end lost 2 bases, the J end lost 4 bases, and 12 bases lay between the germline ends. Germline V lookup: CDR1 SGHDN, CDR2 FVKESK. This CDR3 has 15 amino acids. Material: central memory CD4+ T cells from blood. This sequence was found in a man aged 18 to 35 with type 1 diabetes. The rearrangement joins TRBV14 to TRBJ2-1; D not certain. In nucleotides, the CDR3 is TGTGCCAGCAGCCAAAACCTGCTCGCTTACAATGAGCAGTTCTTC. Translated: CASSQNLLAYNEQFF.